Detailed here is one TCR beta chain. The target antigen is unknown. The data belong to a study of T cell responses to AZD1222 COVID-19 vaccine. Study results and limitations: Females outnumbered males among donors, who were mostly white British; clonal diversity was possibly underestimated. Recipients of two AZD1222 doses showed rising Spike-specific TCR breadth and depth.

Generated by immunoSEQ multiplex PCR, the TCRdb table keeps only in-frame clones and is missing some. This table holds about 160,000 clones, about nine tenths found once. Germline V gene sequence: CDR1 SGHDT, CDR2 YYEEEE. The V gene lost 1 base and the J gene lost 0 bases, with 5 bases spanning the gap. This CDR3 region has 15 residues. The source is an adult in good health. The sample was peripheral blood, taken on day 0 of AZD1222 vaccination. The V call is TRBV5-6, the J call TRBJ2-6; D is undetermined. The CDR3 DNA sequence: TGTGCCAGCAGCTTGCCGACCTCTGGGGCCAACGTCCTGACTTTC. Translation: CASSLPTSGANVLTF.